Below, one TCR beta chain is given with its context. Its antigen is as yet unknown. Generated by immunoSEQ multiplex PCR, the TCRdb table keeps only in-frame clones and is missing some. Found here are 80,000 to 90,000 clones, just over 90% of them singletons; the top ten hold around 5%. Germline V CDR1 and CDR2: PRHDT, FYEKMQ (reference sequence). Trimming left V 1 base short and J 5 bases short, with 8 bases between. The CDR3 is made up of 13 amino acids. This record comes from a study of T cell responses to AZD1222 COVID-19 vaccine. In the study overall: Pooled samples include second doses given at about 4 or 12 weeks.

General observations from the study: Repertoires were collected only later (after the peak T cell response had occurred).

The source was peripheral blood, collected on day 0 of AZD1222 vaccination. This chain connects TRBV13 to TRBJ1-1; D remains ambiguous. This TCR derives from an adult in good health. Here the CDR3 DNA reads TGTGCCAGCAGCTTAGTAATAGGAACTGAAGCTTTCTTT. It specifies CASSLVIGTEAFF.